This TCR beta chain came from a study of T-cell memory formation after mild COVID-19. Whole-study results and caveats: CD4+ contracting clones were found mainly in CM and EM, and CD8+ ones in EMRA. A balance of CD4 and CD8 characterized clones contracting day 15 to 85, whereas later expanders leaned CD4+. In pre-infection memory, a portion of responding clones appeared, which suggested that cross-reactive memory joined.

This clonotype has only a few counts. The antigen remains undetermined. TCRdb fed the 5' RACE reads into MiXCR, producing one record per CDR3 protein. The repertoire holds 300,000 to 400,000 distinct CDR3 sequences, with 25% to 30% as singletons. The sequencing sample was made of PBMCs or a T cell subset sorted from them (not recorded which). The TCR comes from an adult woman who had mild COVID-19 (a few samples of this study predate the infection). Cell type and time point are not known.

This CDR3 is CASSQYDSSGQPQHF. The CDR3, as DNA: TGTGCCAGCAGTCAGTATGATTCGAGTGGTCAGCCCCAGCATTTT. V usage is TRBV12-3 or TRBV12-4 and J usage is TRBJ1-5; D is uncertain. This CDR3 region has 15 residues. Trimming took 5 bases from V and 6 from J, leaving 17 bases between them.